This T cell receptor beta chain was captured by sequencing in a study of T cells in Graves' hyperthyroidism and ophthalmopathy (dated by TCRdb to about 2019). In the study overall: Peripheral blood samples were taken at the time of initial diagnosis, prior to any treatment. The paper reports TCR Vbeta CDR3 sequencing of more than 120 peripheral blood samples: some 41 ophthalmopathy, under 80 hyperthyroidism and 17 progressor patients. After sampling, hyperthyroidism patients received methimazole starting at 30 mg daily, and ophthalmopathy patients received high-dose intravenous methylprednisolone. In addition, the study compared T-cell repertoires in thyroid tissue and in blood from 6 or 7 Graves' hyperthyroidism patients. Prospective prediction of ophthalmopathy was tested in an independent validation cohort consisting of roughly 19 hyperthyroidism patients and some 15 patients who later progressed to ophthalmopathy. For training and testing, the 80 to 100 patients in the discovery cohort were randomly divided in a 7:3 ratio. A discovery cohort of around 98 patients, 43 with Graves' ophthalmopathy and over 55 with stable Graves' hyperthyroidism, was used to find distinguishing TCR V-J signatures.

The TCR beta CDR3 regions were amplified from the RNA transcripts. A first-round RT-PCR of the TCR CDR3 used the HTBI primer set with the Qiagen OneStep RT-PCR kit. Libraries were constructed in a second round of multiplex PCR, after which size selection and purification were carried out. The libraries were sequenced on an Illumina HiSeq2000 using paired-end 100 bp reads. Turning to the authors' computational methods: SOAPnuke was used to process the raw data, with reads discarded if the reads contained adapters or uncalled bases, had a mean Phred below 15, or lacked an exact constant-primer or identifier match. High-quality paired reads were merged using COPE v1.2.5, and each unique nucleotide sequence was defined as a clonotype. Clonotypes were aligned to IMGT TRBV, TRBD and TRBJ reference segments using MiTCR v1.1. Only V-J combinations with frequency above 0.0001, covering 99% to 99.2% of repertoires, were analysed. A TCS score was defined as the ratio of F50 (clonal expansion) to E x V (chaos), with BLOSUM62-based TCRdist applied between CDR3 peptides within each V-J. Welch's t-statistics and random forest reduced 450 to 600 V-J features to 10 to 15, which were used in a naive Bayes classifier (R e1071). Starting from the raw public reads, TCRdb applied fastp trimming at Q25, assembled clones with MiXCR and retained in-frame beta chains. Each record represents a unique CDR3 protein, reported with the most common genes and DNA among its rows. TCRdb's processing, not the authors', yielded these V and J calls. The sample table lists approximately 740,000 distinct CDR3 sequences, 14% of them with a count of one. The top ten clonotypes cover more than 8.5% of the sample.

Study-level results and caveats: In validation, the model predicted progression to ophthalmopathy with around 71% sensitivity and around 72% specificity, a median of around 6.6 months before onset. Blood samples also contained most of the expanded thyroid clonotypes (frequency above 0.001), which suggests that blood repertoires may reflect thyroid immune responses. No statistical method was used to set the sample size in advance, and investigators knew the group allocation. A model built on a 13 V-J signature distinguished ophthalmopathy from stable hyperthyroidism, reaching around 90% sensitivity and about 81% specificity in cross-validation and 80%/75% in testing.

This clonotype was picked up many times. Its antigen remains unidentified. Base qualities are not recorded, but no much larger clone differs from it by a single base. A patient counted as having stable Graves' hyperthyroidism if no progression to ophthalmopathy occurred over 18 months of follow-up. Hyperthyroidism patients were newly diagnosed, with disease duration under 2 months, and aged 18 to 65 years. Exclusion was applied to patients with uncontrolled infections, other autoimmune diseases, pregnancy or lactation. Diagnoses were based on clinical symptoms, serum thyroxine and TRAb, thyroid ultrasound and orbital computed tomography. Ficoll-Paque density gradient centrifugation was used to isolate PBMCs from about 9 ml of fresh peripheral blood. Total RNA was extracted with Trizol reagent, and quality was checked on an Agilent 2100 Bioanalyzer. This receptor was identified in a woman between 18 and 29 years old with Graves' hyperthyroidism. Sequencing was carried out using blood.

Here is the DNA: TGCAGTGCTAGAGATCCTTCCCCGAGACAGGGTGAGCAGTTCTTC. It is translated as CSARDPSPRQGEQFF. This chain joins TRBV20-1 to TRBJ2-1; TRBD1 fits 7 bases in the junction. From a lookup of the germline V gene (reference sequence), CDR1 and CDR2 are DFQATT and SNEGSKA. For this chain, trimming is 0 bases at the V end and 9 bases at the J end, and the number of junction bases without a gene match is 11. The CDR3 sequence holds 15 residues, the cysteine and phenylalanine included. CDR3 DNA only is kept here, 45 bases in frame from base 1.